This T cell receptor beta chain was profiled in a study of T cell responses to AZD1222 COVID-19 vaccine. Study-wide context: Second doses that came at about 4 or about 12 weeks were put together.

Regarding the study as a whole: There were repertoire samples only from the period after the peak T cell response.

Using immunoSEQ multiplex PCR, the repertoire was profiled, and TCRdb retains in-frame clones only, with some absent. Here the sample spans some 100,000 clones, around nine tenths being singletons. For this clone: Its antigen is unidentified.

The junction had 3 bases not matched to a gene; V was cut back by 6 bases and J by 4 bases. Germline lookup yields CDR1 SNHLY and CDR2 FYNNEI. This CDR3 is 13 amino acids long. The sequence was obtained from an adult in good health. Source: peripheral blood, taken on day 0 of AZD1222 vaccination. The chain links TRBV2 to TRBJ2-1, with 7 bases that match TRBD2. The CDR3 sequence: CASRWEGYNEQFF. The DNA of the CDR3 is TGTGCCAGCAGGTGGGAGGGATACAATGAGCAGTTCTTC.